This is a list of T cell receptor beta chains from one sample in a study of T cell repertoires and Cas9 in healthy adults. Clones were sequenced by immunoSEQ multiplex PCR, and TCRdb holds only the in-frame ones, with some missing. The table lists 20,000 to 25,000 clones, 92% of them singletons. The sample comprised CD4+ effector T cells (CD127+, CD25-, CD137-, CD154-) from PBMCs; culture status not recorded. These receptors all stem from a human donor in good health. Both conserved end residues are part of each CDR3. The order of the fields is CDR3 protein, CDR3 DNA, V gene, J gene, clone size, D gene. D genes are given only for firm matches. A clone size is listed for some rows: how often the clone was seen (once, few, many), or a class if it is expanded.

CASSGDLGTETGELFF	TGTGCCAGCAGCGGAGATTTAGGGACTGAGACCGGGGAGCTGTTTTTT	TRBV9	TRBJ2-2	once	NA
CASSQDDWEVVSGYTF	TGCGCCAGCAGCCAAGATGACTGGGAGGTTGTGAGTGGCTACACCTTC	TRBV4-3	TRBJ1-2	NA	NA
CASSLGLAGPRDEQFF	TGCGCCAGCAGCCTCGGACTAGCGGGACCAAGAGATGAGCAGTTCTTC	TRBV4-3	TRBJ2-1	NA	TRBD2
CASSPHTQTGEGYTF	TGTGCCAGCAGCCCCCACACCCAGACAGGGGAAGGCTACACCTTC	TRBV7-2	TRBJ1-2	NA	TRBD1
CSVEAGSTGELFF	TGCAGCGTTGAAGCGGGCAGCACCGGGGAGCTGTTTTTT	TRBV29-1	TRBJ2-2	NA	NA
CASSIGRGHHYGYTF	TGTGCCAGTAGTATTGGGAGGGGCCACCACTATGGCTACACCTTC	TRBV19	TRBJ1-2	NA	NA
CASSRRGGGAGRKTQYF	TGTGCCAGCAGCAGACGTGGGGGAGGGGCGGGAAGGAAGACCCAGTACTTC	TRBV5-8	TRBJ2-5	few	TRBD2
CASSQDRDFQETQYF	TGCGCCAGCAGCCAAGATCGGGACTTCCAAGAGACCCAGTACTTC	TRBV4-3	TRBJ2-5	NA	NA
CASSLRLAASTDTQYF	TGTGCCAGCAGCCTTAGACTAGCAGCTAGCACAGATACGCAGTATTTT	TRBV4-2	TRBJ2-3	NA	TRBD2
CASSQRAGSSYEQYF	TGTGCCAGCAGCCAGAGGGCAGGGAGCTCCTACGAGCAGTACTTC	TRBV7-2	TRBJ2-7	NA	NA
CTSSPRLQRVGELFF	TGTACCAGCTCACCACGTTTGCAGCGGGTCGGGGAGCTGTTTTTT	TRBV18	TRBJ2-2	NA	NA
CASSERGQGSGNQPQHF	TGTGCCAGCAGTGAAAGGGGACAGGGGTCCGGCAATCAGCCCCAGCATTTT	TRBV25-1	TRBJ1-5	NA	TRBD1
CASSTDGQPNTEAFF	TGCGCCAGCAGCACGGACGGACAGCCGAACACTGAAGCTTTCTTT	TRBV5-1	TRBJ1-1	NA	NA
CASSFRDYTDTQYF	TGTGCCAGCAGCTTCCGGGACTACACAGATACGCAGTATTTT	TRBV7-9	TRBJ2-3	NA	TRBD2
CASGLVLDRGSTDTQYF	TGTGCTAGTGGTTTGGTACTCGACAGGGGCAGCACAGATACGCAGTATTTT	TRBV12-5	TRBJ2-3	NA	TRBD1
CASSLRMNTEAFF	TGCGCCAGCAGCTTGAGAATGAACACTGAAGCTTTCTTT	TRBV5-1	TRBJ1-1	NA	NA
CASSLGLGGTNEKLFF	TGTGCCAGCAGCTTAGGGCTTGGAGGAACTAATGAAAAACTGTTTTTT	TRBV7-9	TRBJ1-4	once	NA
CASSLGGGTPYEQYF	TGTGCCAGCAGCTTAGGCGGGGGGACACCCTACGAGCAGTACTTC	TRBV11-1	TRBJ2-7	few	TRBD2
CASSFGGGVRTDTQYF	TGCGCCAGCAGCTTCGGCGGGGGGGTCAGGACAGATACGCAGTATTTT	TRBV5-1	TRBJ2-3	NA	TRBD2
CASSASVRGRGNQPQHF	TGTGCCAGCAGTGCCTCCGTAAGGGGGAGAGGGAATCAGCCCCAGCATTTT	TRBV2	TRBJ1-5	NA	NA
CASSFGGIRVQETQYF	TGTGCCAGCAGTTTCGGGGGGATAAGGGTACAAGAGACCCAGTACTTC	TRBV27	TRBJ2-5	NA	TRBD2
CASSQDRGNQPQHF	TGCGCCAGCAGCCAAGATAGGGGGAATCAGCCCCAGCATTTT	TRBV4-3	TRBJ1-5	NA	NA
CASRPAPGYGYTF	TGTGCCAGCAGACCTGCCCCTGGCTATGGCTACACCTTC	TRBV6-5	TRBJ1-2	NA	NA
CASSYGVTNEKLFF	TGTGCCAGCAGTTACGGGGTTACTAATGAAAAACTGTTTTTT	TRBV6-6	TRBJ1-4	few	NA
CASSLTTGFSGANVLTF	TGTGCCAGCAGCCTAACAACAGGGTTCTCTGGGGCCAACGTCCTGACTTTC	TRBV27	TRBJ2-6	NA	NA
CASSLGPPRPLEQYF	TGTGCCAGCAGCTTAGGCCCACCCCGTCCCCTCGAGCAGTACTTC	TRBV7-2	TRBJ2-7	NA	NA
CASKQTANDEQFF	TGTGCCAGCAAACAGACAGCTAACGATGAGCAGTTCTTC	TRBV2	TRBJ2-1	NA	NA
CASSIRDISGAEAFF	TGTGCCAGTAGTATCAGAGACATATCGGGTGCTGAAGCTTTCTTT	TRBV19	TRBJ1-1	NA	NA
CATSSSQGPLSKLFF	TGTGCCACCAGCAGTTCTCAAGGCCCCTTATCAAAACTGTTTTTT	TRBV15	TRBJ1-4	NA	NA
CASSVVGTAENTIYF	TGTGCCAGCAGCGTAGTCGGGACAGCCGAAAACACCATATATTTT	TRBV9	TRBJ1-3	NA	TRBD1
CASSLDSPNTGELFF	TGTGCCAGCAGCTTAGACTCACCGAACACCGGGGAGCTGTTTTTT	TRBV7-9	TRBJ2-2	few	NA
CASSGTTNTGELFF	TGTGCCAGCAGTGGGACTACGAACACCGGGGAGCTGTTTTTT	TRBV6-6	TRBJ2-2	few	TRBD2
CASSLGPGNSYEQYF	TGCGCCAGCAGCCTAGGGCCAGGGAACTCCTACGAGCAGTACTTC	TRBV4-3	TRBJ2-7	NA	NA
CASTPWSVDREGTEAFF	TGTGCCAGCACCCCCTGGAGCGTGGACAGGGAGGGGACTGAAGCTTTCTTT	TRBV7-3	TRBJ1-1	NA	TRBD1
CASSELGWDTQYF	TGTGCCAGCAGTGAACTCGGGTGGGATACGCAGTATTTT	TRBV6-5	TRBJ2-3	NA	NA
CASRRRRNTIYF	TGTGCCAGCAGGAGGCGAAGAAACACCATATATTTT	TRBV7-2	TRBJ1-3	NA	NA
CASSRWTGQVGTNTIYF	TGTGCCAGCAGTCGATGGACAGGTCAAGTGGGGACTAACACCATATATTTT	TRBV7-2	TRBJ1-3	once	TRBD1
CASSPTDRGHQPQHF	TGTGCCAGCTCACCAACGGACAGGGGGCATCAGCCCCAGCATTTT	TRBV18	TRBJ1-5	NA	TRBD1
CATSRGGQGQETQYF	TGTGCCACCAGCAGGGGGGGACAGGGCCAAGAGACCCAGTACTTC	TRBV15	TRBJ2-5	NA	TRBD1
CATSRVDSSAFF	TGTGCCACCAGCAGAGTCGACAGCTCGGCTTTCTTT	TRBV15	TRBJ1-1	NA	NA
CASSYLFDSLSGANVLTF	TGTGCCAGCAGCTACCTATTCGACAGCCTCTCTGGGGCCAACGTCCTGACTTTC	TRBV27	TRBJ2-6	NA	NA